These T cell receptor beta chains were read from a single sample in a study of cytomegalovirus exposure and HLA in healthy donors. Libraries were prepared by immunoSEQ multiplex PCR; TCRdb keeps only in-frame clonotypes and omits some of them. This table holds 90,000 to 110,000 clones, approximately 76% found once. Source material: PBMCs. The receptors derive from a man aged 35 to 55 in good health and CMV-seronegative. Both conserved end residues are part of each CDR3. D genes are given only for firm matches.

V gene	J gene	D gene	CDR3 protein
TRBV30	TRBJ2-6	NA	CAWSFLSSGANVLTF
TRBV4-2	TRBJ2-3	NA	CASSQDSGGLDHSTDTQYF
TRBV5-4	TRBJ1-6	TRBD1	CASSGGDRGYSPLHF
TRBV25-1	TRBJ2-7	NA	CASSEHTGLVYEQYF
TRBV19	TRBJ2-7	NA	CASSRGSNSYEQYF
TRBV7-3	TRBJ1-3	TRBD1	CASSPGTGVPPFGNF
TRBV5-1	TRBJ2-7	TRBD1	CASSLVLGGQTPYEQYF
TRBV27	TRBJ2-5	TRBD2	CASSGWMGGGAGETQYF
TRBV4-3	TRBJ2-7	NA	CSSSQVWANSYEQYF
TRBV7-8	TRBJ2-5	NA	CASSRAETQYF
TRBV27	TRBJ2-4	NA	CASSLMFWAVRSNIQYF
TRBV14	TRBJ1-6	TRBD1	CASSQAGTGGSYNSPLHF
TRBV5-4	TRBJ1-1	NA	CASSPREGGGTEAFF
TRBV20-1	TRBJ2-7	NA	CSARESNEQYF
TRBV6-5	TRBJ2-3	NA	CASSYSRVDTQYF
TRBV20-1	TRBJ2-7	NA	CSATGSHEQYF
TRBV7-9	TRBJ1-3	NA	CASTNGGDRSGNTIYF
TRBV6-5	TRBJ1-1	TRBD1	CASRTRGRQTEAFF
TRBV28	TRBJ1-2	NA	CASSLNHRVNYGYTF
TRBV4-3	TRBJ2-7	TRBD1	CASSHRQGGLYEQYF
TRBV11-3	TRBJ2-3	NA	CASSLGPTLATQYF
TRBV6-1	TRBJ2-7	TRBD1	CASRGTGGSEQYF
TRBV11-2	TRBJ1-1	NA	CASSPLAFF
TRBV18	TRBJ2-7	NA	CASSLFSGPEQYF
TRBV10-3	TRBJ2-4	NA	CATSLATKNIQYF
TRBV9	TRBJ2-1	NA	CASSLSPGLESNEQFF
TRBV29-1	TRBJ2-2	NA	CSALGGSRNTGELFF
TRBV4-1	TRBJ1-2	NA	CASSQDPGFYGYTF
TRBV9	TRBJ2-3	NA	CASSVVRDPLQGTQYF
TRBV11-2	TRBJ1-1	NA	CASSSQGRGTEAFF
TRBV19	TRBJ2-2	NA	CASSLPGFRTGELFF
TRBV19	TRBJ2-2	TRBD1	CASIPGQGPDTGELFF
TRBV9	TRBJ2-1	TRBD2	CASSVAPPSGGAGHEQFF
TRBV5-4	TRBJ1-1	TRBD1	CASSSKQGVGTEAFF
TRBV6-6	TRBJ1-1	TRBD1	CASSYSPSGGTEAFF
TRBV7-2	TRBJ2-1	NA	CASSPPSYNEQFF
TRBV19	TRBJ2-3	NA	CASSRGGGMSTDTQYF
TRBV6-5	TRBJ1-4	NA	CASSYARAPEKLFF
TRBV21-1	TRBJ1-5	NA	CASSKGRQGGQPQHF
TRBV4-2	TRBJ2-6	TRBD2	CASSTGGTGANVLTF
TRBV4-1	TRBJ1-5	NA	CASSVAGLGNQPQHF
TRBV7-3	TRBJ2-3	TRBD2	CASSQTSGGFTDTQYF
TRBV6-5	TRBJ1-6	NA	CASSYGSNNSPLHF
TRBV19	TRBJ1-5	NA	CASNPLGISQPQHF
TRBV15	TRBJ2-7	TRBD1	CATSRERGQGTYEQYF
TRBV4-2	TRBJ1-4	NA	CASSQVRGQGLNEKLFF
TRBV4-3	TRBJ2-1	NA	CASSQVLSSYNEQFF
TRBV2	TRBJ2-5	TRBD2	CASSVSGGAGETQYF
TRBV28	TRBJ1-4	NA	CASSKSPTNEKLFF
TRBV5-8	TRBJ2-3	TRBD2	CASTPGLAATDTQYF
TRBV7-2	TRBJ1-2	NA	CASSAQASYGYTF
TRBV28	TRBJ1-1	TRBD1	CASRAPGQGSGEAFF
TRBV19	TRBJ1-2	TRBD1	CASSSGGRRNYGYTF
TRBV29-1	TRBJ2-2	NA	CSIVEQGTPSTGELFF
TRBV9	TRBJ2-3	NA	CASSVLETDTQYF
TRBV9	TRBJ1-3	NA	CASSREENTIYF
TRBV7-2	TRBJ2-7	TRBD2	CASSKLPSGGAATSEQYF
TRBV7-3	TRBJ2-2	TRBD2	CASSLIAGGTGELFF
TRBV5-4	TRBJ2-3	TRBD1	CASSSGQGLTDTQYF